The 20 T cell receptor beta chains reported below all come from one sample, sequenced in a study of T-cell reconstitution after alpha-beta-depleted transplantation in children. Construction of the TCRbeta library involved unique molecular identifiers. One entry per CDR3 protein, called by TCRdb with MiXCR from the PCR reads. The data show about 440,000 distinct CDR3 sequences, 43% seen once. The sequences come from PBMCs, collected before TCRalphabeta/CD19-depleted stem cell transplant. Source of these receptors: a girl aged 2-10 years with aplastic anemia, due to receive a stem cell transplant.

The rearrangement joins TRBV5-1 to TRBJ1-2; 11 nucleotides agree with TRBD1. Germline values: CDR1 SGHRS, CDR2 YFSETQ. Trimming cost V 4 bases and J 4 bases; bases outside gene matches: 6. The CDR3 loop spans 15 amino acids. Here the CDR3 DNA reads TGCGCCAGCAGCGGCGCCGGGACAGGGGGCTATGGCTACACCTTC. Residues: CASSGAGTGGYGYTF.

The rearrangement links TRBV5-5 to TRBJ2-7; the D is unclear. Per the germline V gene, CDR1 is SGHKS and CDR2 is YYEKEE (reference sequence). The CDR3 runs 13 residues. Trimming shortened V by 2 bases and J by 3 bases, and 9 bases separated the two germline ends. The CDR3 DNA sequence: TGTGCCAGCAGCTTCGGTAGTGTCTACGAGCAGTACTTC. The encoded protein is CASSFGSVYEQYF.

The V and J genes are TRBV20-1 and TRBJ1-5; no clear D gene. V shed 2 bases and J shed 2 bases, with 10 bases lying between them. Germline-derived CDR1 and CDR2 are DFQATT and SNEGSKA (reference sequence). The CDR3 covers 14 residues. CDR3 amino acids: CSARTDSGNQPQHF. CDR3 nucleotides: TGCAGTGCTAGAACAGACTCTGGCAATCAGCCCCAGCATTTT.

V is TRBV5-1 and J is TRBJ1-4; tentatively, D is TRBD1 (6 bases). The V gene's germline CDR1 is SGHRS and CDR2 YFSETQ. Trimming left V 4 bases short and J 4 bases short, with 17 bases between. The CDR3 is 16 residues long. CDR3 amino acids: CASSLGSGGVNEKLFF. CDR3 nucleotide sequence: TGCGCCAGCAGCCTCGGGTCGGGGGGCGTTAATGAAAAACTGTTTTTT.

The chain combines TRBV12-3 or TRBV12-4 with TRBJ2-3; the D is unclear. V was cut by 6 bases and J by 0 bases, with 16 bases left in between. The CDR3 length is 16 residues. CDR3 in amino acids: CASSPSRLLSTDTQYF. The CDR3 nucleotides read TGTGCCAGCAGCCCCTCTCGACTCTTGAGCACAGATACGCAGTATTTT.

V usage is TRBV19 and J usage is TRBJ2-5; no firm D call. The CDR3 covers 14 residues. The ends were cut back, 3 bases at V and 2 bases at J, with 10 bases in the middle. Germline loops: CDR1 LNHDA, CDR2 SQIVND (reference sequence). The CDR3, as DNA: TGTGCCAGTAGTATCAACGGCGTACAAGAGACCCAGTACTTC. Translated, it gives CASSINGVQETQYF.

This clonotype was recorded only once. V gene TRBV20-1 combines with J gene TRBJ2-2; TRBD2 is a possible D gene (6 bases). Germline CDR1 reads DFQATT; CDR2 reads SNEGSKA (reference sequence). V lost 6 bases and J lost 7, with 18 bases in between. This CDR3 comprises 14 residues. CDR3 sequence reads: CSAAVNGRFGELFF. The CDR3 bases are TGCAGTGCCGCGGTGAACGGGAGATTCGGGGAGCTGTTTTTT.

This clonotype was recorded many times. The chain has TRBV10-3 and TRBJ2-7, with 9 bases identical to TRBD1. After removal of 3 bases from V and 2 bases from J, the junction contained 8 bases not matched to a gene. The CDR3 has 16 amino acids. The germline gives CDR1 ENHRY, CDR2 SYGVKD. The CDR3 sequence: CAISEGWTGETYEQYF. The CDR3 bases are TGTGCCATCAGTGAAGGGTGGACAGGGGAAACCTACGAGCAGTACTTC.

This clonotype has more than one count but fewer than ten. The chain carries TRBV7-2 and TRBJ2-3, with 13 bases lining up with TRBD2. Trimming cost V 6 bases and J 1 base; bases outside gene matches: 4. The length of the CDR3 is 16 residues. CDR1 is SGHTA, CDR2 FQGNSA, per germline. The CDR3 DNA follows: TGTGCCAGCAGGGGACTAGCGGGATTCCGCACAGATACGCAGTATTTT. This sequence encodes CASRGLAGFRTDTQYF.

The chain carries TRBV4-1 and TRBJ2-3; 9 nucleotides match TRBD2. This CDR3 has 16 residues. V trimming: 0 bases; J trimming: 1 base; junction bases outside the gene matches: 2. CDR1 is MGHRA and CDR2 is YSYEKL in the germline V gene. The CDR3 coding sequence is TGCGCCAGCAGCCAAGATGTAGCGGGGGGCACAGATACGCAGTATTTT. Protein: CASSQDVAGGTDTQYF.

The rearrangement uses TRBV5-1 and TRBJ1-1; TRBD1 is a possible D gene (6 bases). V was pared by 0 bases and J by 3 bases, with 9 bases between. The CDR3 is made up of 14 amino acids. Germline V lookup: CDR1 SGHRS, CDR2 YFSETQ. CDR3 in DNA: TGCGCCAGCAGCTTGGCGGGGGGGCACACTGAAGCTTTCTTT. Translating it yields CASSLAGGHTEAFF.

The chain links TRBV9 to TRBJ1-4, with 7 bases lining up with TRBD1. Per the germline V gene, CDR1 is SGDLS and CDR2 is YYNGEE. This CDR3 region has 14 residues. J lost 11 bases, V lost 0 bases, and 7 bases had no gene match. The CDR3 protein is CASSVGQGVEKLFF. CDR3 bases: TGTGCCAGCAGCGTAGGACAGGGTGTCGAGAAACTGTTTTTT. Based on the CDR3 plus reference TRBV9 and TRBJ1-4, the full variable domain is DSGVTQTPKHLITATGQRVTLRCSPRSGDLSVYWYQQSLDQGLQFLIQYYNGEERAKGNILERFSAQQFPDLHSELNLSSLELGDSALYFCASSVGQGVEKLFFGSGTQLSVL.

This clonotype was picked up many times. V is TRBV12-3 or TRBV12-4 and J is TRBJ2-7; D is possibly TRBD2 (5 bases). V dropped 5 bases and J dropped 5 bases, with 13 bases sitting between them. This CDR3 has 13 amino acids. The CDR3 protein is CASSLSGPDEQYF. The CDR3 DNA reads TGTGCCAGCAGTCTAAGCGGCCCGGACGAGCAGTACTTC.

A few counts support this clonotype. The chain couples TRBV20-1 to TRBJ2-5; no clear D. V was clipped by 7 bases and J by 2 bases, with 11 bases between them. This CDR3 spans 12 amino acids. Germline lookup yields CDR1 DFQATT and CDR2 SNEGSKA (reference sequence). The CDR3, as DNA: TGCAGTGGTGAAAGTGTACAAGAGACCCAGTACTTC. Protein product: CSGESVQETQYF.

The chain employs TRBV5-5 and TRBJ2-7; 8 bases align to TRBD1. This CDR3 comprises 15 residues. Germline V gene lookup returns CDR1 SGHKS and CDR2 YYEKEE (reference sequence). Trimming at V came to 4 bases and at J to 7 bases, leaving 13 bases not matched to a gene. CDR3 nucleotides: TGTGCCAGCAGCGCTTCGGGGACAGGTGCCTGGGAGCAGTACTTC. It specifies CASSASGTGAWEQYF.

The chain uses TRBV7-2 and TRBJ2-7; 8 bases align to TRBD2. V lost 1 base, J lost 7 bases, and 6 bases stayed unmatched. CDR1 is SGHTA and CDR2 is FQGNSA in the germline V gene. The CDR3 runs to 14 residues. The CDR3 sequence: CASSLDGRAGEQYF. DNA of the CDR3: TGTGCCAGCAGCTTAGACGGGAGGGCCGGAGAGCAGTACTTC.

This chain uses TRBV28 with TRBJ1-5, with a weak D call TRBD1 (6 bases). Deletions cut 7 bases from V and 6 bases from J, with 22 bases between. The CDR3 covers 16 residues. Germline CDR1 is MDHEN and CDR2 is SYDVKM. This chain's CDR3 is CASTRGRGARSQPQHF. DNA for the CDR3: TGTGCCAGCACTCGGGGGCGTGGAGCTAGGAGTCAGCCCCAGCATTTT.

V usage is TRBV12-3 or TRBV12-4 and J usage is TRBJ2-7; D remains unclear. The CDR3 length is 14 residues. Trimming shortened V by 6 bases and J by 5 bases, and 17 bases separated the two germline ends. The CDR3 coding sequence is TGTGCCAGCAGCATTAACGACGATCCCGACGAGCAGTACTTC. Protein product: CASSINDDPDEQYF.

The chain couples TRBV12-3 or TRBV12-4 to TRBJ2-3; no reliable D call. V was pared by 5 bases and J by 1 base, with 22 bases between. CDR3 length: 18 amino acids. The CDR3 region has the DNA TGTGCCAGCAGTCTAACCGCCGATGGAGCAGGACGCACAGATACGCAGTATTTT. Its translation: CASSLTADGAGRTDTQYF.

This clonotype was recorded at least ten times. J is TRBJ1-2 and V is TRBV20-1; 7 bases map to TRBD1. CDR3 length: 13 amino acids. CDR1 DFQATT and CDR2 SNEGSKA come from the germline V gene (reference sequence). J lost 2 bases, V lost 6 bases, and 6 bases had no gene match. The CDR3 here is CSARTGQNYGYTF. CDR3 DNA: TGCAGTGCACGGACAGGCCAAAACTATGGCTACACCTTC.